The sequence of this T cell receptor beta chain was determined in a study of CD4 T cells in relation to SARS-CoV-2 and coronaviruses. The wider study: The restricting HLA molecule for shared crossreactive spike epitopes was mapped.

This CDR3 is built from 15 residues. Germline V gene sequence: CDR1 MDHEN, CDR2 SYDVKM. The V and J ends lost 5 bases and 8 bases, in that order; junction bases with no gene match: 12. Repertoires were generated with immunoSEQ multiplex PCR, while TCRdb's copy carries only in-frame clones and drops some. Seen here are some 29,000 clones, about 80% observed once, and the top ten hold 14% to 15%. Before the COVID-19 pandemic, during about 2011-2019, CD4+ T cells were taken from unexposed donors. CD4+ T cells were isolated from the cells after roughly 11 days of culture. This clone was observed a single time. Antigen: not known.

The sample taken for sequencing was CD4+ T cells from PBMCs, cultured in vitro. The receptor was derived from a human donor in good health. The rearrangement links TRBV28 to TRBJ1-2; 9 bases are a match to TRBD1. CDR3 amino acids: CASSPETGGNRGYTF. The DNA for the CDR3 is TGTGCCAGCAGTCCTGAGACAGGGGGGAACAGGGGCTACACCTTC.